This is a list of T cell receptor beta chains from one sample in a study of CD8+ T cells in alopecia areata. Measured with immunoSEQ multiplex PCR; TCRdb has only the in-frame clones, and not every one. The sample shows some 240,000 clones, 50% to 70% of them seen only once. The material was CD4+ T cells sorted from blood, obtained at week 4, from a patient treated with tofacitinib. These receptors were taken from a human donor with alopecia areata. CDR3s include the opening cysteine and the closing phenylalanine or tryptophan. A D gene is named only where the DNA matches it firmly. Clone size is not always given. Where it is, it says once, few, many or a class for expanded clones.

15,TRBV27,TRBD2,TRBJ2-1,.,TGTGCCAGCAGTTTATTGGGTCTAGCGGGGAATGAGCAGTTCTTC,CASSLLGLAGNEQFF
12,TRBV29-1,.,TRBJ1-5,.,TGCAGCGTTGGGGGGCAAGATCAGCCCCAGCATTTT,CSVGGQDQPQHF
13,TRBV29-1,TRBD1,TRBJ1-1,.,TGCAGCGTGGGACAGATTATGAACACTGAAGCTTTCTTT,CSVGQIMNTEAFF
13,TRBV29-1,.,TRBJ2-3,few,TGCAGCGTTGGTGGGACACACACAGATACGCAGTATTTT,CSVGGTHTDTQYF
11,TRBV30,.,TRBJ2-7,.,TGTGCCTGGAGTGTACGGGACGAGCAGTACTTC,CAWSVRDEQYF
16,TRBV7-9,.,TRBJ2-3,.,TGTGCCAGCAGCTTAACTAGCAATATCGGGACAGATACGCAGTATTTT,CASSLTSNIGTDTQYF
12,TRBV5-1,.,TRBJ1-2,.,TGCGCCAGCAGTCGCGGGGATTATGGCTACACCTTC,CASSRGDYGYTF
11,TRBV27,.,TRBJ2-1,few,TGTGCCAGCAGAGCAATACGTGAGCAGTTCTTC,CASRAIREQFF
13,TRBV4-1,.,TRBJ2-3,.,TGCGCCAGCAGCCGCATGGACACAGATACGCAGTATTTT,CASSRMDTDTQYF
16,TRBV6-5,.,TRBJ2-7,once,TGTGCCAGCAGTTACCGCGTAGGCTCTATGATGAACGAGCAGTACTTC,CASSYRVGSMMNEQYF
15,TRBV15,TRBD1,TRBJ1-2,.,TGTGCCACCAGCAGAGAGGACAGGGGCCGGGATGGCTACACCTTC,CATSREDRGRDGYTF
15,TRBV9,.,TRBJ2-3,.,TGTGCCAGCAGCGTAAAACAAGGGTCCACAGATACGCAGTATTTT,CASSVKQGSTDTQYF
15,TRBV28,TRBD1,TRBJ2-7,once,TGTGCCAGCAGTTTCCAGGACAGGGGGCCTAACGAGCAGTACTTC,CASSFQDRGPNEQYF
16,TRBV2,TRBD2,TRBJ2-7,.,TGTGCCAGCAGTGCCGGACTAGCGGGCCTAGCCTACGAGCAGTACTTC,CASSAGLAGLAYEQYF
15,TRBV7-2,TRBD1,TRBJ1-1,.,TGTGCCAGCAGCTTCGGGACAGGGGCTAACACTGAAGCTTTCTTT,CASSFGTGANTEAFF
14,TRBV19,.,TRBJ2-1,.,TGTGCCAGTAGTATGGCGGGGCCCTACAATGAGCAGTTCTTC,CASSMAGPYNEQFF
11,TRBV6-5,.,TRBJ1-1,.,TGTGCCAGCAGTAAGAACACTGAAGCTTTCTTT,CASSKNTEAFF
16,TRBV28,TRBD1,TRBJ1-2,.,TGTGCCAGCACCGACCTTCGGGGACAGGGGGACTATGGCTACACCTTC,CASTDLRGQGDYGYTF
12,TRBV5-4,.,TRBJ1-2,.,TGTGCCAGCAGCGCCCCGGAGAATGGCTACACCTTC,CASSAPENGYTF
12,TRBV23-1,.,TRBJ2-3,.,TGCGCCAGCAGTCAATCGTTCCGGACGCAGTATTTT,CASSQSFRTQYF
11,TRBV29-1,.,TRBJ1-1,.,TGCACCGCGGGGCGGGACACTGAAGCTTTCTTT,CTAGRDTEAFF
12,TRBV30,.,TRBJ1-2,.,TGTGCCTGGACCCCGGGACTAGGGGGCTACACCTTC,CAWTPGLGGYTF
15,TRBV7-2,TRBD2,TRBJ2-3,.,TGTGCCAGCAGCTTAGGCGGGGGGGCGACAGATACGCAGTATTTT,CASSLGGGATDTQYF
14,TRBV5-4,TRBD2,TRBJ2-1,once,TGTGCCAGCAGCAGGCCGGGGGGGCAGAATGAGCAGTTCTTC,CASSRPGGQNEQFF
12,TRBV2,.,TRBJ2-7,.,TGTGCCAGCAGAGAAGACAGCTACGAGCAGTACTTC,CASREDSYEQYF
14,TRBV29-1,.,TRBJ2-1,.,TGCAGCGCTTCAGGGCCCAGCTCCTACAATGAGCAGTTCTTC,CSASGPSSYNEQFF
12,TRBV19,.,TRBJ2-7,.,TGTGCCAGTAGTATCCAAGAAGGCGAGCAGTACTTC,CASSIQEGEQYF
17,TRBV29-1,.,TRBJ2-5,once,TGCAGCGTTGAAGAGACGGGGGGCCCAAAGCTCCAAGAGACCCAGTACTTC,CSVEETGGPKLQETQYF
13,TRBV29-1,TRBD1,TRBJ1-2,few,TGCAGCGTTGTGGCAGGGGGCTTTAGTGGCTACACCTTC,CSVVAGGFSGYTF
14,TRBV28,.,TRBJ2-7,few,TGTGCCAGCAGGGGCGTACCCGCCTCCTACGAGCAGTACTTC,CASRGVPASYEQYF
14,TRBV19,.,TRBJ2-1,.,TGTGCCAGTAGATCGGGACAAACAAACAATGAGCAGTTCTTC,CASRSGQTNNEQFF
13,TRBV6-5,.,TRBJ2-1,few,TGTGCCAGCAGTGTTTTAGGGGCTGGGGAGCAGTTCTTC,CASSVLGAGEQFF
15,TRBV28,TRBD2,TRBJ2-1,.,TGTGCCAGCAGTATTGGCGGGACTAGCTTACATGAGCAGTTCTTC,CASSIGGTSLHEQFF
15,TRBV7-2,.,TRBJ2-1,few,TGTGCCAGCAGCTTAAACGGGAGGGGGCTTTATGAGCAGTTCTTC,CASSLNGRGLYEQFF
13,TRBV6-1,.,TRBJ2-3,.,TGTGCCAGCAGCTGGCTCTACACAGATACGCAGTATTTT,CASSWLYTDTQYF
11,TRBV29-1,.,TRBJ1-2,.,TGCAGCGGGGGGAGTAGGGATGGCTACACCTTC,CSGGSRDGYTF
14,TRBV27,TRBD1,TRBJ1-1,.,TGTGCCAGCAGAGGACAGGCCCTAAACACTGAAGCTTTCTTT,CASRGQALNTEAFF
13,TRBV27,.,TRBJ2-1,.,TGTGCCAGCAGTTTTGAAGAGGGGAATGAGCAGTTCTTC,CASSFEEGNEQFF
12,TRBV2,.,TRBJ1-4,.,TGTGCCAGCAGTCGCGTGGATGAAAAACTGTTTTTT,CASSRVDEKLFF
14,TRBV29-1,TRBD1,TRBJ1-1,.,TGCAGCGTTACGGACAGGGGAAGGTACACTGAAGCTTTCTTT,CSVTDRGRYTEAFF
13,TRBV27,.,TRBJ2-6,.,TGTGCCAGCAGCCCCTCTGGGGCCAACGTCCTGACTTTC,CASSPSGANVLTF
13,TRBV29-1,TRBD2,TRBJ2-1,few,TGCAGCGGCGGACTAGCAAGGTACAATGAGCAGTTCTTC,CSGGLARYNEQFF
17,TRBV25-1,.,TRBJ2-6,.,TGTGCCAGCAGTGAACCCCCCAGTAGCTCTGGGGCCAACGTCCTGACTTTC,CASSEPPSSSGANVLTF
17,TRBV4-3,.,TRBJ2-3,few,TGCGCCAGCAGCCAAGATCTTCGGCACCAATACACAGATACGCAGTATTTT,CASSQDLRHQYTDTQYF
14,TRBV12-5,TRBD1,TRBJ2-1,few,TGTGCTAGTGTCCCCGGACAGGCCTACAATGAGCAGTTCTTC,CASVPGQAYNEQFF
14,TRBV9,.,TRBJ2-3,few,TGTGCCAGCAGCGGACGGGTGAGCACAGATACGCAGTATTTT,CASSGRVSTDTQYF
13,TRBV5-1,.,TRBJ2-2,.,TGCGCCAGCAGCTCAGGGCCTCTCGGGGAGCTGTTTTTT,CASSSGPLGELFF
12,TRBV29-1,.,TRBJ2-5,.,TGCAGCGTTGAACACCTGCAAGAGACCCAGTACTTC,CSVEHLQETQYF
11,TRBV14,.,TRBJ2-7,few,TGTGCCAGCAGCCGAGGGCAGTCCCAGTACTTC,CASSRGQSQYF
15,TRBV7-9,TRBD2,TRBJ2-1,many,TGTGCCAGCAGCTTAGGGAGCGGGGGCAACAATGAGCAGTTCTTC,CASSLGSGGNNEQFF
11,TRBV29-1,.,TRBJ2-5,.,TGCAGCGTTGTCCCCACCGAGACCCAGTACTTC,CSVVPTETQYF
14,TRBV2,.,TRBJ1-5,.,TGTGCCAGCAGTCGTGTCCTAGGCAATCAGCCCCAGCATTTT,CASSRVLGNQPQHF
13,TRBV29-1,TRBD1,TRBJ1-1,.,TGCAGCGTTCCCGGACAGGGGAACACTGAAGCTTTCTTT,CSVPGQGNTEAFF
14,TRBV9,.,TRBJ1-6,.,TGTGCCAGCAGCGTAGGAGAAGGCAATTCACCCCTCCACTTT,CASSVGEGNSPLHF
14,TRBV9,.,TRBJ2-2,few,TGTGCCAGCAGCCCGGGACACCTCACCGGGGAGCTGTTTTTT,CASSPGHLTGELFF
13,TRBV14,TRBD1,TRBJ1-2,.,TGTGCCAGCAGCCCCAGACAGGGGGATGGCTACACCTTC,CASSPRQGDGYTF
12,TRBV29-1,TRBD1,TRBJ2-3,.,TGCAGCGGAGACAGGGCGGGAGATACGCAGTATTTT,CSGDRAGDTQYF
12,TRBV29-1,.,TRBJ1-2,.,TGCAGCGTTGAGAACGTAAACTATGGCTACACCTTC,CSVENVNYGYTF
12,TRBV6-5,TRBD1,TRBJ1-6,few,TGTGCCAGCAGGCAGGGGGGTTCACCCCTCCACTTT,CASRQGGSPLHF
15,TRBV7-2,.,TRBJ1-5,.,TGTGCCAGCAGCCCCAGCGCAGGGGGCAATCAGCCCCAGCATTTT,CASSPSAGGNQPQHF